This T cell receptor (beta chain) was recorded in a study of blood T cells in healthy people across ages (dated by TCRdb to between 2014 and 2017). Background on the whole study: Template switching captured roughly one uniquely barcoded TCR beta cDNA molecule per two T cells in model experiments. The study measured age-related changes in TCR beta repertoire diversity using deep sequencing normalized with unique cDNA molecular identifiers. Four age groups were formed from the donors: young (average around 15 years), middle-aged (approximately 40), aged (62) and long-lived (approximately 78). To avoid experimental bias, donors of different ages were distributed randomly across sequencing lanes. For two donors (one aged 18 to 29 and one aged 80 or older), the study analyzed two additional independent replicas of 1 million unique cDNA reads from the same blood draw. Study-wide conclusions, independent of this receptor: Observed TCR beta diversity per million T cells fell roughly linearly with age, and a significant reduction was already apparent by age about 36. There was a strong correlation between observed TCR beta diversity and the percentage of naive T cells measured by flow cytometry. Because the CMV infection status of the donors was unknown, age-related changes in expanded clonotypes may potentially have been confounded. Estimates of total diversity based on one million sequenced T cells were regarded as lower bounds and as underestimates. Because profiling used bulk unsorted PBMCs, naive and antigen-experienced compartments could not be compared conclusively. Compared with the aged group, the long-lived group had more naive CD4+ T cells, fewer expanded clones and increased TCR diversity, suggesting age selection.

Its CDR3 holds 15 amino acids, cysteine through phenylalanine. Kept here is only the CDR3 DNA, which spans 45 bases and is read in frame from base 1. Deletion took 4 bases off V and 3 bases off J, with a span of 15 bases between the germline ends. The germline V gene yields MNHEY for CDR1 and SVGAGI for CDR2. As for this clonotype: Its antigen is unknown. There are no base qualities to consult, and no much larger clone falls within one base.

Donors were 30 to 45 systemically healthy Caucasian individuals from Russia aged roughly 6 to 100 years. Each donor gave approximately 10 milliliters of peripheral blood, collected into EDTA-treated Vacutainer tubes. Ficoll-Paque density-gradient centrifugation was used to isolate PBMCs, with at least 6.5 million per sample. Total RNA, at least 6 micrograms per sample, was extracted from PBMCs with Trizol reagent. For every donor, an aliquot of PBMCs went through flow cytometry to measure the percentages of naive CD45RAhigh/CD27high T cells. Library method: 5' RACE. Data came from an Illumina HiSeq 2500. The second PCR ran for about 7 to 11 cycles and used a J-beta primer mix along with a sample-barcoded 5' primer. Each TCR beta cDNA molecule received a unique molecular identifier from a template-switch 5' adaptor carrying 12 random nucleotides. Each sample yielded at least 3 million CDR3-containing paired-end reads. First-strand cDNA synthesis was performed from all RNA using the Mint cDNA synthesis kit, with priming by a TRBC-specific oligonucleotide. All cDNA was treated with uracil-DNA glycosylase and then went through a first 18-cycle PCR with the universal primers M1SS and BC2_uni_R. In the source study's methods: Each sample was normalized by randomly selecting 1 million high-quality reads, each carrying a distinct molecular identifier. Instead of being binned into consensus sequences, reads with shared molecular identifiers were discarded. MiTCR, set to a Q25 quality threshold and the strictest error-elimination algorithm, was used for CDR3 identification, clonotype clustering and error correction. Lower-bound total TCR beta diversity was estimated with a nonparametric unseen species model using Euler transformation. TCRdb took the public reads, trimmed them with fastp at Q25, ran MiXCR for clone calling and kept in-frame beta chains. Here each entry gathers all rows of one CDR3 protein and keeps the most common genes and DNA. The V and J calls follow TCRdb's processing rather than the paper's. This sample has roughly 1,800,000 distinct CDR3 sequences in its table, and around half of those were observed once. The ten largest make up 2.1% of the sample.

Rearrangement joined TRBV6-5 to TRBJ2-5; TRBD1 is a possible D gene, resting on 6 matching bases. The sequence came from a woman in her forties in good health. Sequencing was carried out using blood. The DNA is TGTGCCAGCAGTTTCGCACCTACAGGGAAAGAGACCCAGTACTTC. The resulting protein is CASSFAPTGKETQYF.